The next 5 T cell receptor beta chains were all read from a single sample in a study of technical replicates of blood from a handful of donors. The table came from immunoSEQ multiplex PCR; TCRdb's copy has only in-frame clones and leaves some out. Among 50,000 to 70,000 clones listed, 86% were seen once. The sequenced sample consisted of PBMCs. The receptor set was obtained from a human donor in good health. Some clones in this sample may be carry-over from other donors' samples.

A single count supports this clone. This sequence joins TRBV6-6 and TRBJ1-2; D perhaps matches TRBD1 (6 bases). The germline gives CDR1 MNHNY, CDR2 SVGAGI (reference sequence). Deletions cut 6 bases from V and 3 bases from J, with 11 bases between. The length of the CDR3 is 13 residues. In DNA form, the CDR3 reads TGTGCCAGCAGCCCAGGGGTTGACTATGGCTACACCTTC. Encoded protein: CASSPGVDYGYTF.

This clone was observed a handful of times. The chain is built from TRBV6-1 and TRBJ1-1; 9 bases line up with TRBD1. CDR1 is MNHNS and CDR2 is SASEGT in the germline V gene. There are 16 residues in the CDR3. The trim removed 1 base at V and 5 bases at J, leaving 8 bases unmatched. CDR3 nucleotides: TGTGCCAGCAGTGAAGGGGCGGGACAGGGTTGGACTGAAGCTTTCTTT. It specifies CASSEGAGQGWTEAFF.

CDR3: CAWSPGTGGDYGYTF. The CDR3, as DNA: TGTGCCTGGAGCCCCGGGACAGGGGGCGACTATGGCTACACCTTC. The rearrangement joins TRBV30 to TRBJ1-2, with TRBD1 matching over 12 bases. Unmatched junction bases numbered 5, after V lost 3 bases and J lost 3 bases. The CDR3 consists of 15 residues. Germline-derived CDR1 and CDR2 are GTSNPN and SVGIG (reference sequence).

This sequence joins TRBV19 and TRBJ2-5; tentatively, D is TRBD1 (5 bases). Germline V lookup: CDR1 LNHDA, CDR2 SQIVND (reference sequence). The CDR3 spans 16 residues. Trimming shortened V by 8 bases and J by 1 base, and 20 bases separated the two germline ends. CDR3 coding DNA: TGTGCCAGTGACGACCCTGGGGCAGACGGCCAAGAGACCCAGTACTTC. This codes for CASDDPGADGQETQYF.

The CDR3 spells CASSTTSGRAVLNAGELFF. DNA for the CDR3: TGTGCCAGCAGCACAACTAGCGGGAGGGCGGTACTTAACGCCGGGGAGCTGTTTTTT. The J gene is TRBJ2-2, the V gene TRBV7-2; 13 bases map to TRBD2. The CDR3 is 19 residues long. Germline V gene sequence: CDR1 SGHTA, CDR2 FQGNSA. Trimming removed 5 bases from V and 6 bases from J; junction bases left unmatched: 15.